This T cell receptor (beta chain) came from a study of radiation and T cells in renal cell carcinoma. Indicated time point: blood 2 weeks post-SBRT. Treatment meaning: 15 Gy SBRT to primary tumor, nephrectomy 4 weeks later. Radiation-treated patients gave blood at baseline, week 2 and week 4. Only in-frame clones appear in the TCRdb table, and some are missing; sequencing was by immunoSEQ multiplex PCR. Here the sample spans 100,000 to 150,000 clones, around 90% being singletons. The J segment lost 5 bases and the V segment lost 4 bases, leaving 11 bases of the junction unmatched. Germline V lookup: CDR1 SGHRS, CDR2 YFSETQ. There are 16 residues in the CDR3.

V and J are TRBV5-1 and TRBJ2-5; 10 positions agree with TRBD1. The input for sequencing was blood, taken from a patient whose treatment included radiotherapy and nephrectomy. The TCR comes from a woman in her 70s with renal cell carcinoma. CDR3 in DNA: TGCGCCAGCAGCAACATCGACAGGGGGCCAGAGGAGACCCAGTACTTC. Translated: CASSNIDRGPEETQYF. The full variable domain, with the rest looked up from reference TRBV5-1 and TRBJ2-5, is KAGVTQTPRYLIKTRGQQVTLSCSPISGHRSVSWYQQTPGQGLQFLFEYFSETQRNKGNFPGRFSGRQFSNSRSEMNVSTLELGDSALYLCASSNIDRGPEETQYFGPGTRLLVL.